This T cell receptor beta chain was found in a study of T cell responses to AZD1222 COVID-19 vaccine. Pooling of second doses given at about 4 or about 12 weeks was done. Study-wide results and limits: Spike regions recognized by vaccine-associated CD4 TCRs spanned the protein, led by 160-218 and 743-854. The donor cohort was predominantly white British with a female majority, and clonal diversity may have been underestimated. Baseline serology detected seropositivity in only six AZD1222 recipients.

TCRdb's table, derived via immunoSEQ multiplex PCR, lists solely in-frame clones and lacks some. This table has about 150,000 clones, around 87% appearing once. Points on this clone: Its antigen is not identified.

CDR1 is SQVTM and CDR2 is ANQGSEA in the germline V gene. The CDR3 covers 12 residues. Trimming removed 3 bases from V and 7 bases from J, with 12 bases in between. The source was peripheral blood, collected 28 days after the second AZD1222 dose. The chain combines TRBV29-1 with TRBJ1-2; possibly TRBD1 for D (6 bases). The receptor comes from an adult who received the AZD1222 COVID-19 vaccine. In DNA form, the CDR3 reads TGCAGCGTTGAGTTGGACAGCTCTGGCTACACCTTC. It specifies CSVELDSSGYTF.